The present entry profiles one T cell receptor beta chain with its context. Its antigen is unidentified. Here immunoSEQ multiplex PCR was the method, and the copy in TCRdb shows in-frame clones only, minus some. The table lists roughly 310,000 clones, nearly 90% of them singletons. Trimming removed 6 bases from V and 3 bases from J; junction bases left unmatched: 7. This CDR3 is 14 amino acids long. Per germline, CDR1 MNHEY and CDR2 SVGAGI. These data come from a study of cytomegalovirus exposure and HLA in healthy donors. General study results and limits: More than 150 TCR beta chains were listed as cytomegalovirus-associated.

The specimen sequenced was PBMCs. V and J are TRBV6-5 and TRBJ1-1; TRBD1 matches at 7 bases. The source of this sequence is a man aged 25 to 45 in good health and CMV-seronegative. The CDR3 DNA is TGTGCCAGCAGCACAGGGGTCTCGTACACTGAAGCTTTCTTT. It codes for CASSTGVSYTEAFF.